This entry describes one T cell receptor beta chain. Measured with immunoSEQ multiplex PCR; TCRdb has only the in-frame clones, and not every one. The table has 1.5 million to 2.5 million clones, about 94% seen once. Trimming removed 1 base at V and 4 bases at J, with 11 bases between. The CDR3 covers 14 residues. Germline CDR1 MGHDK, CDR2 SYGVNS. Naive CD8 cells lacked CD45RO and underwent positive selection for CCR7, leaving out terminally differentiated effector memory CD45RA+ cells. This record comes from a study of shared clonotypes between healthy human individuals. The rearrangement joins TRBV25-1 to TRBJ2-7; D tentatively fits TRBD1 or TRBD2 (5 bases each). Sequencing input: naive CD8+ T cells sorted from blood. The TCR originated in a man younger than 30 in good health. CDR3 protein: CASSEWGGGYEQYF. The CDR3 region has the DNA TGTGCCAGCAGTGAATGGGGCGGAGGATACGAGCAGTACTTC.